Listed below are T cell receptor beta chains from one sample, sequenced in a study of breast tumors, draining lymph nodes, adjacent tissues. TCRdb reanalysed the multiplex PCR reads using MiXCR and keeps one entry per CDR3 protein. The sample records around 190,000 distinct CDR3 sequences, approximately 33% being singletons. Sequenced input: axillary lymph node tissue. The receptors originated from a female donor with breast cancer. Some clones in this sample may be carry-over from other donors' samples. CDR3s include the opening cysteine and the closing phenylalanine or tryptophan. A D gene is named only where the DNA matches it firmly. Where a row states a size, it is once, few, many or the class of an expanded clone; other rows omit it.

CDR3 length,J gene,D gene,V gene,clone size,CDR3 DNA,CDR3 protein
16,TRBJ2-3,TRBD2,TRBV7-9,many,TGTGCCAGCAGCTTAGGTGGGACTAGTTCCACAGATACGCAGTATTTT,CASSLGGTSSTDTQYF
16,TRBJ1-6,TRBD1,TRBV19,-,TGTGCCAGTAAGGGGACAGGGCAGGAGGGTAATTCACCCCTCCACTTT,CASKGTGQEGNSPLHF
13,TRBJ2-5,-,TRBV12-5,many,TGTGCTAGTGCCGATCCGTACCAAGAGACCCAGTACTTC,CASADPYQETQYF
12,TRBJ2-3,TRBD2,TRBV15,-,TGTGCCACCGGTAGGGAGGGAGATACGCAGTATTTT,CATGREGDTQYF
15,TRBJ2-7,-,TRBV7-2,many,TGTGCCAGCAGCTTAAGCAGGGAATCGTCCTACGAGCAGTACTTC,CASSLSRESSYEQYF
15,TRBJ1-5,-,TRBV6-1,many,TGTGCCAGCAGTCACCCAAGGGACTTCGGTCAGCCCCAGCATTTT,CASSHPRDFGQPQHF
14,TRBJ2-1,TRBD2,TRBV4-1,many,TGCGCCAGCAGCTTACGACTAGCGGGAAATGAGCAGTTCTTC,CASSLRLAGNEQFF
13,TRBJ2-5,-,TRBV11-3,many,TGTGCCAGCAGCTTCCCTAGCATTGAGACCCAGTACTTC,CASSFPSIETQYF
17,TRBJ1-2,TRBD1,TRBV6-1,many,TGTGCCAGCAGTGAATTCCCTCCCGACAGGGGGCAGATTGGCTACACCTTC,CASSEFPPDRGQIGYTF
20,TRBJ2-1,TRBD2,TRBV6-2/TRBV6-3,-,TGTGCCAGCAGTTCAATAAGCGGGGGGGCCTCTATTAGCTCCTACAATGAGCAGTTCTTC,CASSSISGGASISSYNEQFF
13,TRBJ2-4,-,TRBV6-6,few,TGTGCCAGCAGTTACTCGAACAGGGACATTCAGTACTTC,CASSYSNRDIQYF
15,TRBJ1-2,-,TRBV11-2,many,TGTGCCAGCAGCCCAACTCAGGGGCAGGGCCATGGCTACACCTTC,CASSPTQGQGHGYTF
15,TRBJ2-7,-,TRBV6-6,few,TGTGCCAGCAGTCACATCTGGGACGGCGCCTACGAGCAGTACTTC,CASSHIWDGAYEQYF
13,TRBJ1-2,-,TRBV6-5,many,TGTGCCAGCAGCTTCCGGGACAAATATGGCTACACCTTC,CASSFRDKYGYTF
20,TRBJ2-3,TRBD2,TRBV4-2,many,TGTGCCAGCAGCCAAGAACCAACGTATTTAGCGGGAGAAGGGGCAGATACGCAGTATTTT,CASSQEPTYLAGEGADTQYF
14,TRBJ1-2,TRBD1,TRBV7-9,-,TGTGCCGGCAGTCCGCAGGGGGCGAACTGTGGCTACACCTTC,CAGSPQGANCGYTF
13,TRBJ2-7,-,TRBV12-3/TRBV12-4,many,TGTGCCAGCAGTTTCCTGACCTATGGGGAGCAGTACTTC,CASSFLTYGEQYF
15,TRBJ2-1,-,TRBV20-1,many,TGCAGTGCTAGCCCGCCTTCCGGGACGGAGAATGAGCAGTTCTTC,CSASPPSGTENEQFF
11,TRBJ2-5,-,TRBV12-3/TRBV12-4,-,TGTGCCGGGAGGCAGGGAGAGACCCAGTACTTC,CAGRQGETQYF
14,TRBJ2-7,-,TRBV7-8,-,TGCGCCAGCAGTCAAGAGTGCAGGGCTTACGAGCAGTACTTC,CASSQECRAYEQYF
12,TRBJ1-4,-,TRBV3-1,-,TGTGCCAGCAACCAAGATACGGAAAAACTGTTTTTT,CASNQDTEKLFF
14,TRBJ2-1,-,TRBV12-3/TRBV12-4,many,TGTGCCAGCAGTTTCGGAACAAACTACAATGAGCAGTTCTTC,CASSFGTNYNEQFF
15,TRBJ1-4,-,TRBV7-3,-,TGTGCCAGCAGCCCCGGCCGGGGTAGAGGAGAAAAACTGTTTTTT,CASSPGRGRGEKLFF
14,TRBJ2-3,-,TRBV6-2/TRBV6-3,few,TGTGCCAGCAGTTACGATATCGGGGTGGATACGCAGTATTTT,CASSYDIGVDTQYF
14,TRBJ1-1,-,TRBV4-1,few,TGCGCCAGCAGCCAGTTGGGACACCCGATTGAAGCTTTCTTT,CASSQLGHPIEAFF
12,TRBJ2-2,-,TRBV9,-,TGTGCCAGCAGCGTAGAGCTAGGGGAGCTGTTTTTT,CASSVELGELFF
18,TRBJ1-6,-,TRBV10-2,-,TGCGCAGGCAGTCCTAGCGGGGGGTTAAGGGTTGATAATTCACCCCTCCACTTT,CAGSPSGGLRVDNSPLHF
15,TRBJ2-7,TRBD2,TRBV10-3,many,TGTGCCATCAGTGAGCCGGGACTAGCGGGGGACGAGCAGTACTTC,CAISEPGLAGDEQYF
15,TRBJ2-5,TRBD2,TRBV10-3,many,TGTGCCATCAGAGGAGCGGGGGCCCCCCAAGAGACCCAGTACTTC,CAIRGAGAPQETQYF
14,TRBJ1-4,TRBD1,TRBV10-3,many,TGTGCCATCAGTGGGGACAGGGAACTCGAAAAACTGTTTTTT,CAISGDRELEKLFF
15,TRBJ2-1,-,TRBV6-5,-,TGTGCCAGCAGTTACGGCTGGGGCGTGGACAATGAGCAGTTCTTC,CASSYGWGVDNEQFF
14,TRBJ1-5,TRBD1,TRBV3-1,few,TGTGCCAGCAGCCAGGGACAGACCAATCAGCCCCAGCATTTT,CASSQGQTNQPQHF
17,TRBJ1-6,-,TRBV19,-,TGTGCCAGTAGTATAAGGGCGGGCACTACCGGGGATTCACCCCTCCACTTT,CASSIRAGTTGDSPLHF
15,TRBJ2-3,-,TRBV7-8,many,TGTGCCAGCAGCTTAGGAAGCACAGGGCCAGATACGCAGTATTTT,CASSLGSTGPDTQYF
16,TRBJ2-7,TRBD2,TRBV27,few,TGTGCCAGCAGTCCCGGGAGGCGGGCGGGCCACTACGAGCAGTACTTC,CASSPGRRAGHYEQYF
13,TRBJ1-4,TRBD1,TRBV19,many,TGTGCCAGTAGAGGGACAGGGGACGAAAAACTGTTTTTT,CASRGTGDEKLFF
16,TRBJ1-6,-,TRBV28,many,TGTGCCAGCAGTTCTCAGACGAGCTCCTATAATTCACCCCTCCACTTT,CASSSQTSSYNSPLHF
12,TRBJ2-5,-,TRBV12-3/TRBV12-4,many,TGTGCCAGCAGTACGGACAGCATGACCCAGTACTTC,CASSTDSMTQYF
15,TRBJ2-3,-,TRBV10-1,many,TGCGCCAGCAGATCCGGGACGGAGAACACAGATACGCAGTATTTT,CASRSGTENTDTQYF